This T cell receptor beta chain was captured in a study of cytomegalovirus exposure and HLA in healthy donors (dated by TCRdb to the late 2010s). Concerning the study at large: According to a later analysis, one platform produced both the roughly 110 validation repertoires and the 666 repertoires of the first cohort. The study aimed to test whether cataloging public T cell receptors could reveal signatures of past pathogen exposure. A separate validation cohort of roughly 110 different subjects was used in addition to the roughly 700-subject first cohort. To predict cytomegalovirus infection status, the study combined high-throughput TCR immunosequencing, statistical association of individual TCRs with disease status, and machine learning.

Turning to this clone: Which antigen it targets is not known. There are no base qualities to consult, and no much larger clone falls within one base.

The germline V gene supplies CDR1 SGDLS and CDR2 YYNGEE. Relative to germline, V is missing 4 bases and J is missing 4 bases, with 7 bases of the junction outside any gene match. Measured from the cysteine to the phenylalanine, the CDR3 is 17 residues long. Only the CDR3 region is kept as DNA, spanning 51 bases read in frame from base 1. Separate from the approximately 670-subject first cohort, the validation cohort of 90 to 150 subjects was the group to which the donors belonged. The library relied on the immunoSEQ multiplex PCR assay. The authors processed their data as follows. A statistical classification framework was built for diagnosing cytomegalovirus status from the catalog of TCR beta chain sequences. TCRdb mirrors the immuneACCESS table, restricted to in-frame sequences. Some clones are absent from its copies; in checked studies, under half trace to an unresolved V gene, and the reason for the others is unknown. V, J and clone size derive from that table, while D and trimming were established from the DNA sequence. This sample lists about 310,000 clones; 70% to 90% were detected once. Approximately 0.95% of the sample is held by the ten biggest clonotypes.

Overall study outcomes, separate from this receptor: Cytomegalovirus status was reported to be diagnosed by the classifier with high specificity and sensitivity in both the original and validation cohorts. A later analysis had no HLA typing for the validation cohort, so co-occurrence there was scored across all 130 or so repertoires. In vitro tests confirmed that a few of the cytomegalovirus-associated TCR beta chains recognize cytomegalovirus antigens. According to the authors, the approach could potentially be generalized to other disease states and immunological phenotypes. A total of about 180 TCR beta chains were listed by the study as associated with cytomegalovirus. A later analysis found that TCRs clustered in the first cohort also tended to co-occur in the 120 or so validation repertoires, with about 94% of cluster scores above 0. While some public TCRs were present in many individuals, most TCR sequences turned up only very rarely across donors.

The chain is encoded by TRBV9 joined to TRBJ2-5, with TRBD2 matching 16 junction bases. The sample consisted of PBMCs. The sequence derives from a young man in good health and CMV-seronegative. The sequenced DNA is TGTGCCAGCAGCACGGGACTAGCGGGGGGGCCAGGAGAGACCCAGTACTTC. This codes for CASSTGLAGGPGETQYF.